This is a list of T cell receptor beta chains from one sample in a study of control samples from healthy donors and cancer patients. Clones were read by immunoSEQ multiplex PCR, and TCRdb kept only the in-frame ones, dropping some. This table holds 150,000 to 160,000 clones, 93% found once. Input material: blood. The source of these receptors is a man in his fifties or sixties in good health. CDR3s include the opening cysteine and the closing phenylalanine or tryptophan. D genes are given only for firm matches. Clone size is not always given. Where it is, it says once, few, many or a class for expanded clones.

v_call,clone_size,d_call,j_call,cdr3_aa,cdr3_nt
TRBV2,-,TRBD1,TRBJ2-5,CASRTGAETQYF,TGTGCCAGCAGAACAGGGGCCGAGACCCAGTACTTC
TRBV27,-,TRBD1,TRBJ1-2,CASSLVRGQGFGYTF,TGTGCCAGCAGTTTAGTTAGGGGACAGGGATTCGGCTACACCTTC
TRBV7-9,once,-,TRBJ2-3,CASSFLAGGSDTQYF,TGTGCCAGCAGTTTCCTAGCCGGAGGGTCAGATACGCAGTATTTT
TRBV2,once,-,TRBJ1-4,CASSDRGRAGEKLFF,TGTGCCAGCAGTGACCGGGGCAGGGCTGGTGAAAAACTGTTTTTT
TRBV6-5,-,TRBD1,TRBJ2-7,CASSYDRGYEQYF,TGTGCCAGCAGTTACGACAGGGGCTACGAGCAGTACTTC
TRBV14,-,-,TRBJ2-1,CASSRQVYNEQFF,TGTGCCAGCAGCCGACAGGTTTACAATGAGCAGTTCTTC
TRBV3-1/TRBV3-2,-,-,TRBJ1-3,CASSQDIGSGGNTIYF,TGTGCCAGCAGCCAAGACATAGGGAGTGGTGGAAACACCATATATTTT
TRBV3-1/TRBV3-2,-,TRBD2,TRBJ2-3,CASTRGLVAGVTDTQYF,TGTGCCAGCACCCGAGGTTTGGTCGCGGGAGTTACAGATACGCAGTATTTT
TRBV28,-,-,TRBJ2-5,CASSIPQETQYF,TGTGCCAGCAGTATTCCACAAGAGACCCAGTACTTC
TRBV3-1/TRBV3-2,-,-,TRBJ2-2,CASSQGGTGELFF,TGTGCCAGCAGCCAAGGAGGGACCGGGGAGCTGTTTTTT
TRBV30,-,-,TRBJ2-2,CAWSVLPITGELFF,TGTGCCTGGAGTGTATTACCGATCACCGGGGAGCTGTTTTTT
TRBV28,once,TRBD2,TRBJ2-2,CASSLVFSGSRDGELFF,TGTGCCAGCAGTTTAGTGTTTAGCGGGAGTAGGGACGGGGAGCTGTTTTTT
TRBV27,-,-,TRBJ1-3,CASSLSGPRSGNTIYF,TGTGCCAGCAGTTTATCGGGACCGCGCTCTGGAAACACCATATATTTT
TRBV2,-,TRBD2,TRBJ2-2,CASSNPTSGRAVELFF,TGTGCCAGCAGTAACCCGACTAGCGGGAGGGCCGTGGAGCTGTTTTTT
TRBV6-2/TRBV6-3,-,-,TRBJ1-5,CASSATRGQSNQPQHF,TGTGCCAGCAGCGCAACACGGGGTCAGAGCAATCAGCCCCAGCATTTT
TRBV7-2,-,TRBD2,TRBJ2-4,CASSRASGPWDIQYF,TGTGCCAGCAGCCGCGCTAGCGGCCCCTGGGACATTCAGTACTTC
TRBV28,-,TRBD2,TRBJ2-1,CASSFGTSGMSGYNEQFF,TGTGCCAGCAGTTTTGGGACTAGCGGGATGAGTGGCTACAATGAGCAGTTCTTC
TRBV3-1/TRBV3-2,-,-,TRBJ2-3,CASRHGAADTQYF,TGTGCCAGCAGACACGGCGCAGCAGATACGCAGTATTTT
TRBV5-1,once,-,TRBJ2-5,CASSPGTHEGETQYF,TGCGCCAGCAGCCCCGGGACTCATGAGGGAGAGACCCAGTACTTC
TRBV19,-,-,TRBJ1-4,CASSIRGDNEKLFF,TGTGCCAGTAGTATTCGAGGGGATAATGAAAAACTGTTTTTT
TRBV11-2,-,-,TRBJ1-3,CASSFQDQNTIYF,TGTGCCAGCAGCTTCCAGGATCAAAACACCATATATTTT
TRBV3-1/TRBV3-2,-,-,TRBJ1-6,CASSQGVGSPLHF,TGTGCCAGCAGCCAGGGGGTCGGATCACCCCTCCACTTT